Following are 8 T cell receptor beta chains from one sample sequenced in a study of T-cell memory formation after mild COVID-19. From the 5' RACE reads, TCRdb called clonotypes with MiXCR, one entry per CDR3 protein. The sample shows about 200,000 distinct CDR3 sequences, about 16% of them seen only once. Sequenced material: PBMCs or a T cell subset sorted from them (not recorded which). The receptors were gathered from an adult woman who had mild COVID-19 (a few samples of this study predate the infection). Cell type and time point are not known.

At least ten counts were recorded for this clonotype. V gene TRBV5-1 combines with J gene TRBJ2-1; D tentatively reads TRBD1 or TRBD2 (5 bases each). The CDR3 totals 14 residues. CDR1 is SGHRS and CDR2 is YFSETQ in the germline V gene. V was shortened by 4 bases and J by 3 bases, with 11 bases between the two germline ends. CDR3 amino acids: CASSGGSGYNEQFF. The CDR3 region has the DNA TGCGCCAGCAGCGGGGGTTCGGGCTACAATGAGCAGTTCTTC.

The rearrangement uses TRBV5-4 and TRBJ2-7; D is ambiguous. The CDR3 consists of 13 residues. Germline V gene data show CDR1 as SGHNT and CDR2 as YYREEE (reference sequence). V lost 4 bases and J lost 0, with 8 bases in between. Written as DNA, the CDR3 is TGTGCCAGCAGCATCGACATCTCCTACGAGCAGTACTTC. Its translation is CASSIDISYEQYF. Complete variable domain (other parts from reference TRBV5-4 and TRBJ2-7): ETGVTQSPTHLIKTRGQQVTLRCSSQSGHNTVSWYQQALGQGPQFIFQYYREEENGRGNFPPRFSGLQFPNYSSELNVNALELDDSALYLCASSIDISYEQYFGPGTRLTVT.

This clonotype was observed a handful of times. The chain combines TRBV9 with TRBJ1-4; maybe TRBD1 (5 bases). CDR1 is SGDLS and CDR2 is YYNGEE in the germline V gene. The CDR3 contains 15 residues. V lost 0 bases to trimming and J lost 0 bases, with 6 bases between them. CDR3 sequence: CASSVEGTTNEKLFF. CDR3 sequence (DNA): TGTGCCAGCAGCGTAGAGGGGACAACTAATGAAAAACTGTTTTTT.

This clonotype occurred a few times. This chain links TRBV4-1 with TRBJ2-2; unclear D gene. CDR1 is MGHRA and CDR2 is YSYEKL in the germline V gene. The CDR3 sequence is 13 residues long. V gave up 0 bases and J gave up 6 bases, with 5 bases separating them. The CDR3 spells CASSQDPAGELFF. CDR3 DNA: TGCGCCAGCAGCCAAGACCCCGCCGGGGAGCTGTTTTTT.

This clonotype was counted ten times or more. The J gene is TRBJ1-2, the V gene TRBV10-3; a possible D gene is TRBD1 (6 bases). V shed 3 bases and J shed 6 bases, with 14 bases lying between them. CDR3 length equals 14 residues. Per the germline V gene, CDR1 is ENHRY and CDR2 is SYGVKD. The CDR3 spells CAISEKGGMDGYTF. CDR3 in DNA: TGTGCCATCAGTGAAAAAGGGGGAATGGATGGCTACACCTTC.

The chain combines TRBV18 with TRBJ2-1, with a possible D match to TRBD1 (5 bases). Trimming cost V 3 bases and J 0 bases, with 15 bases left between them. CDR1 KGHSH and CDR2 LQKENI come from the germline V gene. The length of the CDR3 is 17 residues. The chain's CDR3 is CASSPISGASSYNEQFF. Here the CDR3 DNA reads TGTGCCAGCTCACCGATTAGTGGGGCTAGCTCCTACAATGAGCAGTTCTTC.

The sample holds a few counts of this clonotype. This rearrangement joins TRBV6-1 to TRBJ2-7; D tentatively reads TRBD1 or TRBD2 (5 bases each). Per the germline V gene, CDR1 is MNHNS and CDR2 is SASEGT. This CDR3 region has 13 residues. The V and J ends lost 7 bases and 6 bases respectively, with 16 bases between them. Written as DNA, the CDR3 is TGTGCCAGCACCCCACAGGCGAGGGGCGAGCAGTACTTC. As protein: CASTPQARGEQYF.

The chain links TRBV5-1 to TRBJ1-4; weak D call: TRBD1 (5 bases). The CDR3 is 14 amino acids. With 2 bases removed from V and 3 bases from J, the gap between germline ends came to 8 bases. In germline, CDR1 is SGHRS, CDR2 YFSETQ. The CDR3 sequence is CASSLGASNEKLFF. The CDR3 region has the DNA TGCGCCAGCAGCTTAGGGGCGTCTAATGAAAAACTGTTTTTT. Looking up the rest from reference TRBV5-1 and TRBJ1-4 gives the full variable domain: KAGVTQTPRYLIKTRGQQVTLSCSPISGHRSVSWYQQTPGQGLQFLFEYFSETQRNKGNFPGRFSGRQFSNSRSEMNVSTLELGDSALYLCASSLGASNEKLFFGSGTQLSVL.